This T cell receptor (beta chain) was identified in a study of T cell responses to AZD1222 COVID-19 vaccine. Study at large: Second doses were pooled across both intervals (about 4 or about 12 weeks).

Using immunoSEQ multiplex PCR, the repertoire was profiled, and TCRdb retains in-frame clones only, with some absent. The table shows 95,000 to 100,000 clones, with more than 70% occurring only once. Germline CDR1 reads SNHLY; CDR2 reads FYNNEI. Losses at the gene ends were 6 bases for V and 4 bases for J; bases not matched to a gene: 5. The CDR3 covers 14 residues. The sample holds a few counts of this clone. Its matching antigen is unknown. Study-level findings and limits: Among the donors, most were white British and more were female, and clonal diversity was possibly underestimated. Close to half of spike-specific TCRs reportedly recognize unmutated variant regions. Only a handful of AZD1222 recipients tested seropositive at baseline.

This sequence was found in an adult in good health. The sample here was peripheral blood, taken on day 0 of AZD1222 vaccination. The chain is built from TRBV2 and TRBJ1-4; 7 bases agree with TRBD1. CDR3 region: CASRQQGLNEKLFF. CDR3 DNA: TGTGCCAGCAGACAACAGGGGCTTAATGAAAAACTGTTTTTT.